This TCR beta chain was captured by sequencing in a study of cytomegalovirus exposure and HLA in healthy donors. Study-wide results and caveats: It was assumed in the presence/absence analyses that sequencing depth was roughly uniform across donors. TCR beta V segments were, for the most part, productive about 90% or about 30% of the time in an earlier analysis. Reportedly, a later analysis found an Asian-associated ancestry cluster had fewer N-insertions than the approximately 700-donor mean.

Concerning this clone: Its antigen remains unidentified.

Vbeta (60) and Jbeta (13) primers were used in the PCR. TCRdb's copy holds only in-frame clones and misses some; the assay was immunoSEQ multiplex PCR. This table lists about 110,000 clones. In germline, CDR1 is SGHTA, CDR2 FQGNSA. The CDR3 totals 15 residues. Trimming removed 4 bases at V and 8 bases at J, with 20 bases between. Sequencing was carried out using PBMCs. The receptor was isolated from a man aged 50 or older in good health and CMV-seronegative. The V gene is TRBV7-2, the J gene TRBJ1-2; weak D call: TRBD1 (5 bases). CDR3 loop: CASSSRTTERRGYTF. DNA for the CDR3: TGTGCCAGCAGCTCGAGGACGACAGAGCGTAGGGGCTACACCTTC.